These 27 T cell receptor beta chains originate from one sample sequenced in a study of post-analysis software for immune sequencing data. Study results and caveats: In patients, five TRBV segments were more frequent than in controls, with TRBV5-6, TRBV5-1 and TRBV20-1 among them.

Each TCR beta cDNA library carried unique molecular identifiers. TCRdb re-called the PCR reads with MiXCR, one entry per CDR3 protein. In the table there are roughly 670,000 distinct CDR3 sequences, 55% to 60% of which are singletons. For these TCRs, the target antigens are not known. Sequenced input: blood. All receptors come from a girl aged 2 to 10 with multiple sclerosis.

The chain couples TRBV25-1 to TRBJ1-1; D may be TRBD1 (6 bases). Germline V lookup: CDR1 MGHDK, CDR2 SYGVNS. The CDR3 is made up of 15 amino acids. V gave up 6 bases and J gave up 0 bases, with 14 bases separating them. The CDR3 sequence is CASRGAGALNTEAFF. For the CDR3, the DNA is TGTGCCAGCAGAGGGGCAGGGGCGTTGAACACTGAAGCTTTCTTT.

Here the CDR3 DNA reads TGTGCCACAGACGGGACTAGCGGGGGGCTCACAGATACGCAGTATTTT. This encodes CATDGTSGGLTDTQYF. The rearrangement uses TRBV24-1 and TRBJ2-3; 15 bases are shared with TRBD2. Losses at the gene ends were 10 bases for V and 2 bases for J; bases not matched to a gene: 6. The length of the CDR3 is 16 residues. CDR1 is KGHDR and CDR2 is SFDVKD in the germline V gene.

The V and J genes are TRBV6-5 and TRBJ2-1, with D maybe TRBD2 (5 bases). From germline, CDR1 is MNHEY and CDR2 SVGAGI. Trimming stripped 0 bases from V and 5 bases from J, with 14 bases between. This CDR3 has 16 residues. The CDR3 coding sequence is TGTGCCAGCAGTTACTCTTCGGGAACCCCCCACAATGAGCAGTTCTTC. This codes for CASSYSSGTPHNEQFF.

This clonotype was recorded only once. The chain carries TRBV6-2 or TRBV6-3 and TRBJ2-1; D possibly corresponds to TRBD2 (7 bases). Trimming cost V 7 bases and J 7 bases, with 23 bases left between them. CDR1 is MNHEY and CDR2 is SVGEGT in the germline V gene. CDR3 length equals 16 residues. CDR3 DNA: TGTGCCAGCACCCACCGGCAGGGGAGGGGAGGGAATGAGCAGTTCTTC. Its protein product is CASTHRQGRGGNEQFF.

A note on this clonotype: The junction does not match germline at one end; this may be a read error. The chain couples TRBV5-1 to TRBJ1-2; D call uncertain. Germline CDR1 reads SGHRS; CDR2 reads YFSETQ. The CDR3 consists of 14 residues. CDR3 in amino acids: CASSLDKTNHGYTF. The DNA of the CDR3 is TGCGCCAGCAGCTTGGACAAAACTAACCATGGCTACACCTTC.

This clonotype was found once. The V and J genes are TRBV6-5 and TRBJ1-1, with 9 positions matching TRBD1. V was clipped by 4 bases and J by 5 bases; unmatched bases: 5. The CDR3 totals 14 residues. Germline-derived CDR1 and CDR2 are MNHEY and SVGAGI. The CDR3 region is CASSLGQGQTEAFF. The CDR3 bases are TGTGCCAGCAGTTTGGGACAGGGCCAAACTGAAGCTTTCTTT.

This clonotype occurred a few times. The chain joins TRBV7-3 to TRBJ1-2; the D is unclear. Looked up from germline, CDR1 is SGHTA and CDR2 is FQGTGA. V shed 4 bases and J shed 2 bases, with 8 bases lying between them. This CDR3 has 13 amino acids. CDR3: CASSSSGNYGYTF. The CDR3 region has the DNA TGTGCCAGCAGCTCTTCGGGGAACTATGGCTACACCTTC.

The V call is TRBV9, the J call TRBJ2-2; perhaps TRBD1 as D (5 bases). Trimming removed 4 bases from V and 0 bases from J, with 10 bases in between. CDR1 and CDR2 (germline): SGDLS, YYNGEE. The CDR3 consists of 15 residues. CDR3 sequence (DNA): TGTGCCAGCAGCCCCACGACAGCGAACACCGGGGAGCTGTTTTTT. Translation: CASSPTTANTGELFF.

The V call is TRBV11-2, the J call TRBJ2-3; D gene unclear. V dropped 5 bases and J dropped 6 bases, with 12 bases sitting between them. Looked up from germline, CDR1 is SGHAT and CDR2 is FQNNGV. The CDR3 length is 13 residues. The CDR3 region is CASSIKFRDTQYF. Written as DNA, the CDR3 is TGTGCCAGCAGCATTAAGTTTAGGGATACGCAGTATTTT. Drawing the rest from reference TRBV11-2 and TRBJ2-3, the complete variable domain is EAGVAQSPRYKIIEKRQSVAFWCNPISGHATLYWYQQILGQGPKLLIQFQNNGVVDDSQLPKDRFSAERLKGVDSTLKIQPAKLEDSAVYLCASSIKFRDTQYFGPGTRLTVL.

This clonotype was observed once. The chain carries TRBV5-1 and TRBJ2-3; no clear D. V was clipped by 4 bases and J by 0 bases, with 18 bases between them. The CDR3 sequence is 17 residues long. Germline V gene lookup returns CDR1 SGHRS and CDR2 YFSETQ. The CDR3 nucleotides are TGCGCCAGCAGCGCTAGTCAAGGATTACCTAGCACAGATACGCAGTATTTT. Translation: CASSASQGLPSTDTQYF.

This clonotype was seen a handful of times. This chain links TRBV14 with TRBJ2-7; the D is unclear. This CDR3 spans 10 amino acids. Germline V gives CDR1 SGHDN, CDR2 FVKESK. V lost 6 bases and J 2 bases, leaving 2 bases between the germline ends. Written as DNA, the CDR3 is TGTGCCAGCAGGGCCTACGAGCAGTACTTC. This translates into CASRAYEQYF. Supplemented by reference TRBV14 and TRBJ2-7, the full variable domain reads EAGVTQFPSHSVIEKGQTVTLRCDPISGHDNLYWYRRVMGKEIKFLLHFVKESKQDESGMPNNRFLAERTGGTYSTLKVQPAELEDSGVYFCASRAYEQYFGPGTRLTVT.

The CDR3 protein is CASKGVGQGVSEAFF. CDR3 coding DNA: TGCGCCAGCAAGGGGGTCGGACAGGGGGTTTCTGAAGCTTTCTTT. The chain uses TRBV5-1 and TRBJ1-1, with 10 bases identical to TRBD1. V trimming: 6 bases; J trimming: 6 bases; junction bases outside the gene matches: 11. The germline CDR1 and CDR2 sequences are SGHRS and YFSETQ. The CDR3 covers 15 residues. Using reference TRBV5-1 and TRBJ1-1 for the parts outside the CDR3, the full variable domain is KAGVTQTPRYLIKTRGQQVTLSCSPISGHRSVSWYQQTPGQGLQFLFEYFSETQRNKGNFPGRFSGRQFSNSRSEMNVSTLELGDSALYLCASKGVGQGVSEAFFGQGTRLTVV.

V usage is TRBV5-1 and J usage is TRBJ2-7; D not certain. This CDR3 region has 14 residues. The V end lost 0 bases, the J end lost 5 bases, and 12 bases lay between the germline ends. The germline V gene encodes CDR1 SGHRS and CDR2 YFSETQ. DNA of the CDR3: TGCGCCAGCAGCTTGGGGCTCGGAGCCAACGAGCAGTACTTC. It is translated as CASSLGLGANEQYF.

The V and J genes are TRBV4-3 and TRBJ2-2; D is perhaps TRBD1 (5 bases). Trimming removed 4 bases from V and 6 bases from J, with 9 bases in between. This CDR3 has 13 amino acids. Germline V CDR1 and CDR2: LGHNA, YSLEER. CDR3 in amino acids: CASSPRVAGELFF. CDR3 nucleotides: TGCGCCAGCAGCCCCAGGGTGGCCGGGGAGCTGTTTTTT.

The V gene is TRBV27, the J gene TRBJ2-3, with D unclear. Trimming pared 5 bases from V and 2 bases from J, leaving 17 bases between. This CDR3 is built from 16 residues. Germline CDR1 reads MNHEY; CDR2 reads SMNVEV (reference sequence). CDR3 sequence: CASSLGPIPPTDTQYF. In DNA form, the CDR3 reads TGTGCCAGCAGTCTCGGGCCCATACCCCCCACAGATACGCAGTATTTT.

V gene TRBV29-1 combines with J gene TRBJ2-4; no reliable D call. With 4 bases removed from V and 1 base from J, the gap between germline ends came to 17 bases. This CDR3 has 16 amino acids. Looked up from germline, CDR1 is SQVTM and CDR2 is ANQGSEA. The CDR3 DNA reads TGCAGCGTTGGGGCAAGAGGCTATGCGGCCAAAAACATTCAGTACTTC. As protein: CSVGARGYAAKNIQYF.

This clonotype has only one observation. The J gene is TRBJ2-6, the V gene TRBV3-1; maybe TRBD2 (5 bases). CDR3 length: 16 amino acids. Germline CDR1 and CDR2: LGHDT and YNNKEL (reference sequence). V was cut by 0 bases and J by 4 bases, with 10 bases left in between. The CDR3 nucleotides read TGTGCCAGCAGCCAAGATGAGGGAACGGGGGCCAACGTCCTGACTTTC. Its translation: CASSQDEGTGANVLTF.

The J gene is TRBJ1-1, the V gene TRBV24-1; possible D gene TRBD1, 5 bases. Germline V gives CDR1 KGHDR, CDR2 SFDVKD. There are 18 residues in the CDR3. V dropped 4 bases and J dropped 6 bases, with 26 bases sitting between them. The CDR3 spells CATSDSPSGSPIDSEAFF. CDR3 nucleotides: TGTGCCACCAGTGACTCACCGTCAGGGTCCCCGATTGATTCTGAAGCTTTCTTT.

This rearrangement joins TRBV12-3 or TRBV12-4 to TRBJ2-4, with 9 nucleotides matching TRBD1. There are 14 residues in the CDR3. V dropped 2 bases and J dropped 6; count of bases not matched to a gene: 2. As DNA, the CDR3 is TGTGCCAGCAGTTTATTGGACAGGGGAAACATTCAGTACTTC. Translating gives CASSLLDRGNIQYF.

Concerning this clonotype itself: One end of the junction varies from germline; a read error may be responsible. The V and J genes are TRBV6-5 and TRBJ1-2; D gene uncertain. Per germline, CDR1 MNHEY and CDR2 SVGAGI. The CDR3 is made up of 15 amino acids. The chain's CDR3 is CASSFLSRRDYGCTF. CDR3 nucleotides: TGTGCCAGCAGCTTTCTATCCAGGAGAGACTATGGCTGCACCTTC.

The table lists this clonotype with a few counts. The chain employs TRBV5-6 and TRBJ2-1; possibly TRBD1 or TRBD2 for D (6 bases each). Germline CDR1 reads SGHDT; CDR2 reads YYEEEE. The CDR3 is 14 amino acids. V lost 3 bases to trimming and J lost 6 bases, with 13 bases between them. The CDR3 loop reads CASSSKGGSNEQFF. As DNA, the CDR3 is TGTGCCAGCAGCTCCAAGGGGGGCTCCAATGAGCAGTTCTTC.

This clonotype was recorded a few times. The V and J genes are TRBV20-1 and TRBJ2-1; D is undetermined. Germline V gives CDR1 DFQATT, CDR2 SNEGSKA (reference sequence). The CDR3 runs to 14 residues. Deletions cut 2 bases from V and 8 bases from J, with 16 bases between. The CDR3 protein is CSARSGGMWDEQFF. The DNA for the CDR3 is TGCAGTGCTAGATCAGGCGGCATGTGGGATGAGCAGTTCTTC.

This clonotype was detected only a few times. The CDR3 reads CSVSGYTF. CDR3 sequence (DNA): TGCAGCGTTTCCGGCTACACCTTC. The genes are TRBV29-1 and TRBJ1-2; D gene ambiguous. V lost 5 bases and J lost 8, with 3 bases in between. Germline V gene lookup returns CDR1 SQVTM and CDR2 ANQGSEA. The CDR3 is 8 residues long.

There are a few counts of this clonotype. This chain connects TRBV29-1 to TRBJ2-7; 12 bases align to TRBD1. From germline, CDR1 is SQVTM and CDR2 ANQGSEA. After removal of 5 bases from V and 2 bases from J, the junction contained 10 bases not matched to a gene. This CDR3 contains 16 residues. This CDR3 is CSVRGGTGGRTYEQYF. CDR3 in DNA: TGCAGCGTTCGTGGGGGGACAGGGGGCAGGACCTACGAGCAGTACTTC.

The chain employs TRBV12-3 or TRBV12-4 and TRBJ2-3; the D is unclear. Trimming took off 3 bases at V and 5 bases at J, with 9 bases between the two ends. The CDR3 contains 13 residues. CDR3 nucleotides: TGTGCCAGCAGTTTTACAGAAGGAGATACGCAGTATTTT. It yields the protein CASSFTEGDTQYF.

This clonotype has a handful of counts. The rearrangement joins TRBV20-1 to TRBJ2-4; no definite D call. V was shortened by 4 bases and J by 0 bases, with 7 bases between the two germline ends. The germline gives CDR1 DFQATT, CDR2 SNEGSKA (reference sequence). There are 13 residues in the CDR3. The CDR3 loop is CSAMDEAKNIQYF. CDR3 bases: TGCAGTGCTATGGACGAAGCCAAAAACATTCAGTACTTC.

The genes are TRBV20-1 and TRBJ2-1; 10 positions match TRBD2. Germline CDR1 reads DFQATT; CDR2 reads SNEGSKA (reference sequence). There are 16 residues in the CDR3. The junction had 12 bases not matched to a gene; V was cut back by 2 bases and J by 8 bases. The CDR3 loop reads CSARSLAGGHGDEQFF. CDR3 nucleotides: TGCAGTGCTAGATCCTTAGCGGGAGGCCATGGGGATGAGCAGTTCTTC.